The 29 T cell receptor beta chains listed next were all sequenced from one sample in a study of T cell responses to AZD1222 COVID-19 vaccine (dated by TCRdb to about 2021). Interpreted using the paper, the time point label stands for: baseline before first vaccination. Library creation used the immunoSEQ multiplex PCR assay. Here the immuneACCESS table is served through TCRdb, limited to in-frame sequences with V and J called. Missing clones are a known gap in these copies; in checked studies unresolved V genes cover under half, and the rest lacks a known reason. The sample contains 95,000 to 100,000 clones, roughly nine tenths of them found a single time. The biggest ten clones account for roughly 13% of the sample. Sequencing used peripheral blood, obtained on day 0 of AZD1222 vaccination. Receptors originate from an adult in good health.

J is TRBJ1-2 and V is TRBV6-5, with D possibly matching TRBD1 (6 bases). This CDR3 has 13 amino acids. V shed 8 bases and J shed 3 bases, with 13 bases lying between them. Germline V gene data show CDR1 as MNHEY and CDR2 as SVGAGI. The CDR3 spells CASGPGVDYGYTF. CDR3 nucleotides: TGTGCCAGCGGGCCAGGGGTCGACTATGGCTACACCTTC.

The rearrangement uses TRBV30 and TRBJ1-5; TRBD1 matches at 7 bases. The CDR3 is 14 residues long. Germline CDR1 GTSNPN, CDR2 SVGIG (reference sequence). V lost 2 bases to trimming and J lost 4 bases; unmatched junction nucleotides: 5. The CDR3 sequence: CAWSSQGGNQPQHF. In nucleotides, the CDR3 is TGTGCCTGGAGTTCTCAGGGGGGGAATCAGCCCCAGCATTTT.

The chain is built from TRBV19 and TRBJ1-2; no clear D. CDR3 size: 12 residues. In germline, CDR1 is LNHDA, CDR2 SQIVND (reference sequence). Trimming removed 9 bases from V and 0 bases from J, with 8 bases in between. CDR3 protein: CASQGPNYGYTF. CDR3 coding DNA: TGTGCCAGCCAAGGTCCTAACTATGGCTACACCTTC.

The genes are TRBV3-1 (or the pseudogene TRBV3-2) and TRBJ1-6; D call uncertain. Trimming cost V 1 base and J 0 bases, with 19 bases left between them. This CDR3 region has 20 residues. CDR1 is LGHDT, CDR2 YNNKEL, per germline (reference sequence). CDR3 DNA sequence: TGTGCCAGCAGCCAAGTCCGGCGAGGATCCAGTGGCTCCTATAATTCACCCCTCCACTTT. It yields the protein CASSQVRRGSSGSYNSPLHF.

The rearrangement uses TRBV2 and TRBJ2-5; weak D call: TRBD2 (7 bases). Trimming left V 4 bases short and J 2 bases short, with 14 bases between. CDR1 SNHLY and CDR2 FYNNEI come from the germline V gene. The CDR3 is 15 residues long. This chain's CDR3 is CASSGGGSWQETQYF. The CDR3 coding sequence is TGTGCCAGCAGTGGGGGGGGCAGCTGGCAAGAGACCCAGTACTTC.

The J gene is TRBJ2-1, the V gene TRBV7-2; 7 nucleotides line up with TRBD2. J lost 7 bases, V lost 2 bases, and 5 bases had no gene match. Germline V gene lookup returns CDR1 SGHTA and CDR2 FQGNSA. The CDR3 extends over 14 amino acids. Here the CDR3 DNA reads TGTGCCAGCAGCTTAAGCGGGACCGGAAATGAGCAGTTCTTC. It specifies CASSLSGTGNEQFF.

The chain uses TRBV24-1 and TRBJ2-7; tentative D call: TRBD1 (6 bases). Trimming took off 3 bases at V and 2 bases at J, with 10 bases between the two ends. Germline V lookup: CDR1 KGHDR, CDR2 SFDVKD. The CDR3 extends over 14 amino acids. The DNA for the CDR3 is TGTGCCACCAGTGATCCCGGACAGCCCTACGAGCAGTACTTC. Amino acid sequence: CATSDPGQPYEQYF.

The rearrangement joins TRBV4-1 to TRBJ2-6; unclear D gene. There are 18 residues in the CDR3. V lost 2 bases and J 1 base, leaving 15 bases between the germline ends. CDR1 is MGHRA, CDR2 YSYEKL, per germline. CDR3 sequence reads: CASSQFETVASGANVLTF. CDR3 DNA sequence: TGCGCCAGCAGCCAATTTGAGACGGTGGCTTCTGGGGCCAACGTCCTGACTTTC.

The CDR3 DNA follows: TGTGCCAGCAGCTCATTGACAGGGGCTAACTATGGCTACACCTTC. It codes for CASSSLTGANYGYTF. The chain links TRBV7-9 to TRBJ1-2; 8 nucleotides line up with TRBD1. The CDR3 is 15 amino acids. The V segment lost 4 bases and the J segment 0 bases; nucleotides outside the gene matches: 4. The germline gives CDR1 SEHNR, CDR2 FQNEAQ (reference sequence).

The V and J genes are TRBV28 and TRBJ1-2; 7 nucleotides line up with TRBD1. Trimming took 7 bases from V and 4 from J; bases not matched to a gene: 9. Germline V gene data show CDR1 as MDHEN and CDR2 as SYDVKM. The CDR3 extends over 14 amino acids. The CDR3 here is CASTIQGQSYGYTF. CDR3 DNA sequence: TGTGCCAGCACCATCCAGGGACAGAGCTATGGCTACACCTTC.

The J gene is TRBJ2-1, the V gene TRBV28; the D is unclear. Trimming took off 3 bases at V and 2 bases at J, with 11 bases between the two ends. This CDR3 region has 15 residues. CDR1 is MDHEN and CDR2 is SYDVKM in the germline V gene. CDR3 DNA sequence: TGTGCCAGCAGTTTTTACCGAGAGGCCTACAATGAGCAGTTCTTC. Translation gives CASSFYREAYNEQFF.

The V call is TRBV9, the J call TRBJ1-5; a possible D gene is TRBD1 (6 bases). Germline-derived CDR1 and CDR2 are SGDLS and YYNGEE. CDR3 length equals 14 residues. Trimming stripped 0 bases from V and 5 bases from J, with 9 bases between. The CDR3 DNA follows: TGTGCCAGCAGCGTAGAAGCAGGGGATCAGCCCCAGCATTTT. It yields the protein CASSVEAGDQPQHF. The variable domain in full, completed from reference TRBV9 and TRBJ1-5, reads DSGVTQTPKHLITATGQRVTLRCSPRSGDLSVYWYQQSLDQGLQFLIQYYNGEERAKGNILERFSAQQFPDLHSELNLSSLELGDSALYFCASSVEAGDQPQHFGDGTRLSIL.

As DNA, the CDR3 is TGTGCCAGCAGTCATGGACTGATAGATGGCTACACCTTC. This translates into CASSHGLIDGYTF. The chain recombines TRBV7-2 with TRBJ1-2, with D hard to call. This CDR3 comprises 13 residues. Germline V gene lookup returns CDR1 SGHTA and CDR2 FQGNSA. Trimming removed 6 bases at V and 6 bases at J, with 14 bases between.

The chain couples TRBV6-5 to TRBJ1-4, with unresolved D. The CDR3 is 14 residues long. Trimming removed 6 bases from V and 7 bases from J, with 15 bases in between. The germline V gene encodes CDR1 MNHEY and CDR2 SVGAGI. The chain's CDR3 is CASSRRDRREKLFF. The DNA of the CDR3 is TGTGCCAGCAGCCGCCGGGATAGGCGTGAAAAACTGTTTTTT.

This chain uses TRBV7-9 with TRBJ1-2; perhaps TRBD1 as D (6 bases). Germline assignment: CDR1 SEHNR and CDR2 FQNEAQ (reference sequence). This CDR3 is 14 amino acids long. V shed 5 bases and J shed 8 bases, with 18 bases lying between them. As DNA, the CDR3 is TGTGCCAGCAGCCTACACCTGGGGGCTGGCGGCTACACCTTC. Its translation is CASSLHLGAGGYTF.

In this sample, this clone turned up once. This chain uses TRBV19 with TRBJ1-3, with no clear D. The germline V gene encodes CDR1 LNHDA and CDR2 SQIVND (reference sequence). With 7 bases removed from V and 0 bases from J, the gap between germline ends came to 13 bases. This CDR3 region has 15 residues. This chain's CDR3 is CASTFGQHSGNTIYF. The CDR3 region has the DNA TGTGCCAGTACGTTCGGGCAGCACTCTGGAAACACCATATATTTT.

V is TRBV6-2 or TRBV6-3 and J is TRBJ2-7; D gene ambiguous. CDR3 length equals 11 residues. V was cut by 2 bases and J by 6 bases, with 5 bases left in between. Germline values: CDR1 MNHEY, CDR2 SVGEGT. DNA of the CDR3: TGTGCCAGCAGTTACCCGAGCGAGCAGTACTTC. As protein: CASSYPSEQYF.

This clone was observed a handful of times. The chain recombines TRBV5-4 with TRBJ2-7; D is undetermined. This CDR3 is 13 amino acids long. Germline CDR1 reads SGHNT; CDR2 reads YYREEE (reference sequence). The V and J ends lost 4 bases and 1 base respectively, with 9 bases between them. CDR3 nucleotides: TGTGCCAGCAGCATGACGGAGTCCTACGAGCAGTACTTC. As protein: CASSMTESYEQYF.

The CDR3 here is CAWRTGSTNEKLFF. The CDR3 nucleotides are TGTGCCTGGAGGACAGGGTCAACTAATGAAAAACTGTTTTTT. V gene TRBV30 combines with J gene TRBJ1-4; 7 positions match TRBD1. The CDR3 consists of 14 residues. V lost 3 bases, J lost 0 bases, and 1 base stayed unmatched. Germline CDR1 reads GTSNPN; CDR2 reads SVGIG (reference sequence). Full variable domain (rest looked up from reference TRBV30 and TRBJ1-4): SQTIHQWPATLVQPVGSPLSLECTVEGTSNPNLYWYRQAAGRGLQLLFYSVGIGQISSEVPQNLSASRPQDRQFILSSKKLLLSDSGFYLCAWRTGSTNEKLFFGSGTQLSVL.

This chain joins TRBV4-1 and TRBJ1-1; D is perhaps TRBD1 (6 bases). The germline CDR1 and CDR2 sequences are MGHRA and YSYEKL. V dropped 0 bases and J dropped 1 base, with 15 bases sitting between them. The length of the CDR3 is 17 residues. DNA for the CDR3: TGCGCCAGCAGCCAAGAGTTGGGAACAGGGCCGAACACTGAAGCTTTCTTT. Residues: CASSQELGTGPNTEAFF.

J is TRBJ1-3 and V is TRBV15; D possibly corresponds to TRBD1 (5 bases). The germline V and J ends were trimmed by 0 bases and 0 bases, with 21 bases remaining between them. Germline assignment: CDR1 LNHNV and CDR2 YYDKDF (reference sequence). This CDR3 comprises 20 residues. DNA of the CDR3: TGTGCCACCAGCAGAGATCGAGGGGACGGGGGAGCCGGCTCTGGAAACACCATATATTTT. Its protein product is CATSRDRGDGGAGSGNTIYF. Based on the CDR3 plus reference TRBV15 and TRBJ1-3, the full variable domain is DAMVIQNPRYQVTQFGKPVTLSCSQTLNHNVMYWYQQKSSQAPKLLFHYYDKDFNNEADTPDNFQSRRPNTSFCFLDIRSPGLGDTAMYLCATSRDRGDGGAGSGNTIYFGEGSWLTVV.

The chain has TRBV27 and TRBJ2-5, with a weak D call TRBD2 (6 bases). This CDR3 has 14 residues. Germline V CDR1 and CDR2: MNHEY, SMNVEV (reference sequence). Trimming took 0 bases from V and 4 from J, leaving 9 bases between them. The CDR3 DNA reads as TGTGCCAGCAGTTTATCGGCGGGATTAGAGACCCAGTACTTC. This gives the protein CASSLSAGLETQYF.

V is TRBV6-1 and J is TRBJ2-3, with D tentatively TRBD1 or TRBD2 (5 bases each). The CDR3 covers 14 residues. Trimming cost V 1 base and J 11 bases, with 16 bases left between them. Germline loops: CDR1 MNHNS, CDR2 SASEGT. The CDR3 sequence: CASSEGVEGLGQYF. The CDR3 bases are TGTGCCAGCAGTGAAGGGGTTGAGGGGCTGGGGCAGTATTTT.

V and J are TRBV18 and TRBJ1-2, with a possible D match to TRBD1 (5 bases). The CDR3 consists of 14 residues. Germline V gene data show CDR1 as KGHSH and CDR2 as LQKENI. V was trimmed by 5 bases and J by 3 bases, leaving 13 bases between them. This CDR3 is CASSRGGGDYGYTF. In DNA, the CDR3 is TGTGCCAGCTCAAGGGGCGGTGGGGACTATGGCTACACCTTC.

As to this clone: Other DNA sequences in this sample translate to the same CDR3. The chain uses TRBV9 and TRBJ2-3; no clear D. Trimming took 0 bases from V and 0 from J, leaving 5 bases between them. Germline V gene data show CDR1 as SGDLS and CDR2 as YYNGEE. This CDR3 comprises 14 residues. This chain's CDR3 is CASSVGPSTDTQYF. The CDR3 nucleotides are TGTGCCAGCAGCGTAGGGCCTAGCACAGATACGCAGTATTTT.

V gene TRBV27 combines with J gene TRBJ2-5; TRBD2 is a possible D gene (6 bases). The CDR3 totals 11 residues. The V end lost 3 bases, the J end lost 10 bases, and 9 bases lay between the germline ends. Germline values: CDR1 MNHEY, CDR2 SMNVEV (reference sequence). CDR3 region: CASSLGEDQYF. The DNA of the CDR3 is TGTGCCAGCAGTTTGGGGGAGGACCAGTACTTC.

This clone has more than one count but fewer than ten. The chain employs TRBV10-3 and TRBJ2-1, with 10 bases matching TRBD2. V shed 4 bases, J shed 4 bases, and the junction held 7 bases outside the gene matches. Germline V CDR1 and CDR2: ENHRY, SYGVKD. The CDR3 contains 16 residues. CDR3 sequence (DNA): TGTGCCATCAGTGGATCCACTAGCGGGACGTACAATGAGCAGTTCTTC. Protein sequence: CAISGSTSGTYNEQFF.

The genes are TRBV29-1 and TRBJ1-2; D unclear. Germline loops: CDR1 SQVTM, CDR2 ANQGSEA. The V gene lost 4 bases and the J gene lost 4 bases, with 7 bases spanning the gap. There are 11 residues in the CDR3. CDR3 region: CSVAGFYGYTF. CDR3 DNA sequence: TGCAGCGTTGCGGGGTTCTATGGCTACACCTTC.

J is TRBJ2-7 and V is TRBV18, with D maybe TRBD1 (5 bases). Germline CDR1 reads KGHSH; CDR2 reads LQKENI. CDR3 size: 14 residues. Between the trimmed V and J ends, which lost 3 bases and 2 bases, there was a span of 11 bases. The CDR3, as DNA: TGTGCCAGCTCACCCGCTGACAGACCCTACGAGCAGTACTTC. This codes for CASSPADRPYEQYF.